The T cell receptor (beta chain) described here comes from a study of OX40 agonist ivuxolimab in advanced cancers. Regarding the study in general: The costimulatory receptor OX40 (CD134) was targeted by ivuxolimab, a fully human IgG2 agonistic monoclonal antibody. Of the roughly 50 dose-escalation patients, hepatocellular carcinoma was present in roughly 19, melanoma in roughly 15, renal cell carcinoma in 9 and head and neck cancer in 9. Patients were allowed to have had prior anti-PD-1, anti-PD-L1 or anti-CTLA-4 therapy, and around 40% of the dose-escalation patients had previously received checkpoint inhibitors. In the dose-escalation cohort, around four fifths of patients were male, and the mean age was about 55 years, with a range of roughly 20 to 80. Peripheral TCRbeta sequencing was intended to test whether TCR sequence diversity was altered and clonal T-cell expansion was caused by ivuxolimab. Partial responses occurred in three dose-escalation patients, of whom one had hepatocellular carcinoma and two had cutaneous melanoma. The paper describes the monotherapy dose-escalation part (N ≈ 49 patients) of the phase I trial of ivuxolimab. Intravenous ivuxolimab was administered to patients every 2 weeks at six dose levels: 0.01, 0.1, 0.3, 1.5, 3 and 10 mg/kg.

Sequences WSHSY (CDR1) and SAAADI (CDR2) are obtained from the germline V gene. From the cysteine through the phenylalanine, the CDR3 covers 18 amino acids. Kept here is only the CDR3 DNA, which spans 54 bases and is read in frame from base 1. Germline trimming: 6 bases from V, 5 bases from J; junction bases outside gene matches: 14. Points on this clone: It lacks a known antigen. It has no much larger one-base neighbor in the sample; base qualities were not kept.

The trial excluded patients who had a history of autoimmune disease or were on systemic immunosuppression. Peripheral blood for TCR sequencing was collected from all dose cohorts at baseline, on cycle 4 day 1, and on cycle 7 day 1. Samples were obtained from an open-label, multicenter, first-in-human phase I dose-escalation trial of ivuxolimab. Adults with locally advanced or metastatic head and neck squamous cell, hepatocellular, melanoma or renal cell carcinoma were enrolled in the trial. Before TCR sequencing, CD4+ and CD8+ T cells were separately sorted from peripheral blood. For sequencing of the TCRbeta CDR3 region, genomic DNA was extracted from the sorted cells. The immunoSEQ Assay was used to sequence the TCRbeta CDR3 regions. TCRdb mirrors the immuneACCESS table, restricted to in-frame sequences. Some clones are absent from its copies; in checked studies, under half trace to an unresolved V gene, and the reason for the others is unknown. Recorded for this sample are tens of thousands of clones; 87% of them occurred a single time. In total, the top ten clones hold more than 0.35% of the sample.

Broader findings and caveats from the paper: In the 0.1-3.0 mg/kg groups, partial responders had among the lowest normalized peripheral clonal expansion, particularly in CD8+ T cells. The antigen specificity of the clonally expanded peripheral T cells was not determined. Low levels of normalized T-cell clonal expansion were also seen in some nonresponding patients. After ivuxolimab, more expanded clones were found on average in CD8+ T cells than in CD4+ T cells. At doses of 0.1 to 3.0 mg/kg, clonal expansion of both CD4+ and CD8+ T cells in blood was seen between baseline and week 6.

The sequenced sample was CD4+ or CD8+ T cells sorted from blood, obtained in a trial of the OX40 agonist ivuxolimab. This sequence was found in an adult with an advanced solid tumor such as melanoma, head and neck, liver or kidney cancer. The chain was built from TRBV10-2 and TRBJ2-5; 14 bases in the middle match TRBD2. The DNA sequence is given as TGCGCCAGCAGGGGATTGACAGGGACTAGCGGGAGTGGGGAGACCCAGTACTTC. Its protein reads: CASRGLTGTSGSGETQYF.